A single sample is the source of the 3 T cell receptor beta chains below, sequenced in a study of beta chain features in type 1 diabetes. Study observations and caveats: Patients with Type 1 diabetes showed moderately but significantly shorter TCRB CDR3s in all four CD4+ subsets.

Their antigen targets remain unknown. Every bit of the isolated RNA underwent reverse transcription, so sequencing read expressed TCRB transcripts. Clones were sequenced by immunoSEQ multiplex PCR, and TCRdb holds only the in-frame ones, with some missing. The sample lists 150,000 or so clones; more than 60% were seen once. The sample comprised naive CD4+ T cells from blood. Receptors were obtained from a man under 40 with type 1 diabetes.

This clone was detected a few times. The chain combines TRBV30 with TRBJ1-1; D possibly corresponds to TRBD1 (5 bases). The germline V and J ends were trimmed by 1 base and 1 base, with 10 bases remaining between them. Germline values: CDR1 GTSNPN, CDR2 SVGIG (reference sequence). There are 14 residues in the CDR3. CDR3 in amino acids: CAWSAGGKNTEAFF. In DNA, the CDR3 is TGTGCCTGGAGTGCCGGGGGAAAGAACACTGAAGCTTTCTTT. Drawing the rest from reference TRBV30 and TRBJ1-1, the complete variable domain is SQTIHQWPATLVQPVGSPLSLECTVEGTSNPNLYWYRQAAGRGLQLLFYSVGIGQISSEVPQNLSASRPQDRQFILSSKKLLLSDSGFYLCAWSAGGKNTEAFFGQGTRLTVV.

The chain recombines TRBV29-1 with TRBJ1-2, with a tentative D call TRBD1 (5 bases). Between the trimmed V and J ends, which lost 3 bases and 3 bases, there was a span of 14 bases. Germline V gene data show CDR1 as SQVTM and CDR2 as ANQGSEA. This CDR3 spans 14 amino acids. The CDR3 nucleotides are TGCAGCGTTGACCCTAAGGGGCAGTACTATGGCTACACCTTC. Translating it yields CSVDPKGQYYGYTF. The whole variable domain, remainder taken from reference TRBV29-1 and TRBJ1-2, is SAVISQKPSRDICQRGTSLTIQCQVDSQVTMMFWYRQQPGQSLTLIATANQGSEATYESGFVIDKFPISRPNLTFSTLTVSNMSPEDSSIYLCSVDPKGQYYGYTFGSGTRLTVV.

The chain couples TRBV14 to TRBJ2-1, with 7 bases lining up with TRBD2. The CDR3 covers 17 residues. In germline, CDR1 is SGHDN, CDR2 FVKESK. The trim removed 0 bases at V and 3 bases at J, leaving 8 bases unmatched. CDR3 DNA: TGTGCCAGCAGCCAAGATTTCGTCCTAGCGGACTACAATGAGCAGTTCTTC. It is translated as CASSQDFVLADYNEQFF.